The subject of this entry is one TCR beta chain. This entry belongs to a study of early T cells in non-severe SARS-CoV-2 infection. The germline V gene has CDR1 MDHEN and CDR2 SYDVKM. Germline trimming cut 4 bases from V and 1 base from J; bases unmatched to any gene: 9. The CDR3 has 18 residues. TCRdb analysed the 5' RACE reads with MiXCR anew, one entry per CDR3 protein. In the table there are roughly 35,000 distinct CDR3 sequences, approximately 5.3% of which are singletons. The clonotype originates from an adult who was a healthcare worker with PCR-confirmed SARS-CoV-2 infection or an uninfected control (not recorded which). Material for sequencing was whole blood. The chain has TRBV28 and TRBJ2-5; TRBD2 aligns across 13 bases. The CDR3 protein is CASSSRTSGRGGQETQYF. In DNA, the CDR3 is TGTGCCAGCAGTTCCCGGACTAGCGGGAGAGGGGGCCAAGAGACCCAGTACTTC.